This passage covers 18 T cell receptor beta chains from one sample sequenced in a study of shared T cell receptors in the human thymus. Libraries were prepared by immunoSEQ multiplex PCR; TCRdb keeps only in-frame clonotypes and omits some of them. Of roughly 68,000 clones in the sample, nearly 95% were seen once. The sequenced sample consisted of thymocytes. The origin of the receptors is a human donor.

V gene TRBV12-5 combines with J gene TRBJ1-3, with D tentatively TRBD1 (5 bases). This CDR3 contains 13 residues. The V end lost 6 bases, the J end lost 3 bases, and 9 bases lay between the germline ends. Germline-derived CDR1 and CDR2 are LGHNT and FRNRAP. Here the CDR3 DNA reads TGTGCTAGTGGGAGGGGTTTTGGAAACACCATATATTTT. The encoded protein is CASGRGFGNTIYF.

This clone was seen only a few times. This chain joins TRBV28 and TRBJ1-2; TRBD1 matches 7 bases. CDR3 length: 17 residues. The germline CDR1 and CDR2 sequences are MDHEN and SYDVKM. The J segment lost 3 bases and the V segment lost 7 bases, leaving 17 bases of the junction unmatched. The CDR3 DNA is TGTGCCAGCACCCCGGCGGGACAGCACGCGGCTTACTATGGCTACACCTTC. Translating gives CASTPAGQHAAYYGYTF.

V is TRBV7-2 and J is TRBJ2-7; either TRBD1 or TRBD2 may supply D (5 bases each). The CDR3 consists of 16 residues. Germline lookup yields CDR1 SGHTA and CDR2 FQGNSA. V lost 2 bases and J lost 2, with 16 bases in between. The CDR3 loop is CASSLKVGPATYEQYF. In DNA, the CDR3 is TGTGCCAGCAGCTTAAAGGTGGGACCGGCGACCTACGAGCAGTACTTC.

The gene calls are TRBV5-1 and TRBJ2-5, with a weak D call TRBD2 (6 bases). V shed 4 bases and J shed 2 bases, with 24 bases lying between them. Per the germline V gene, CDR1 is SGHRS and CDR2 is YFSETQ. This CDR3 spans 18 amino acids. Here the CDR3 DNA reads TGCGCCAGCAGCCGGGGCCCGCGGGATCGACTGGAACAAGAGACCCAGTACTTC. It encodes CASSRGPRDRLEQETQYF.

V gene TRBV27 combines with J gene TRBJ1-2; the match to TRBD1 covers 8 bases. Trimming at V came to 4 bases and at J to 5 bases, leaving 9 bases not matched to a gene. CDR1 is MNHEY, CDR2 SMNVEV, per germline (reference sequence). This CDR3 comprises 15 residues. CDR3 residues: CASSSYTGGGYGYTF. CDR3 DNA sequence: TGTGCCAGCAGTTCATATACAGGGGGGGGTTATGGCTACACCTTC.

This chain connects TRBV28 to TRBJ2-6, with a weak D call TRBD2 (5 bases). From germline, CDR1 is MDHEN and CDR2 SYDVKM. The CDR3 spans 14 residues. Trimming shortened V by 10 bases and J by 1 base, and 11 bases separated the two germline ends. The chain's CDR3 is CATRRTSGANVLTF. The CDR3 DNA reads as TGTGCCACGAGACGGACTTCTGGGGCCAACGTCCTGACTTTC.

The CDR3 protein is CASSPLANSPLHF. The CDR3 DNA is TGTGCCAGCAGCCCCCTGGCGAATTCACCCCTCCACTTT. V usage is TRBV6-5 and J usage is TRBJ1-6; D gene ambiguous. Trimming removed 6 bases at V and 7 bases at J, with 10 bases between. Germline V gives CDR1 MNHEY, CDR2 SVGAGI. CDR3 length: 13 amino acids.

The chain is built from TRBV7-6 and TRBJ1-3; TRBD1 is a possible D gene (6 bases). CDR1 is SGHVS and CDR2 is FNYEAQ in the germline V gene. V was pared by 6 bases and J by 9 bases, with 9 bases between. The length of the CDR3 is 11 residues. The CDR3 bases are TGTGCCAGCAGTTCACAGGGCACCATATATTTT. It is translated as CASSSQGTIYF.

V is TRBV6-5 and J is TRBJ1-5; tentatively, D is TRBD1 (6 bases). CDR1 and CDR2 from the germline V gene are MNHEY and SVGAGI. V was pared by 3 bases and J by 0 bases, with 9 bases between. There are 15 residues in the CDR3. CDR3 in DNA: TGTGCCAGCAGTTATAGCAGGGGTAGCAATCAGCCCCAGCATTTT. Translated, it gives CASSYSRGSNQPQHF.

V and J are TRBV28 and TRBJ2-7; the match to TRBD1 covers 8 bases. The trim removed 6 bases at V and 1 base at J, leaving 8 bases unmatched. Germline values: CDR1 MDHEN, CDR2 SYDVKM. The length of the CDR3 is 15 residues. CDR3 sequence reads: CASSFGTGVSYEQYF. The CDR3 bases are TGTGCCAGCAGCTTTGGGACAGGCGTATCCTACGAGCAGTACTTC.

J is TRBJ1-1 and V is TRBV9; D might be TRBD1 (6 bases). Germline V gene sequence: CDR1 SGDLS, CDR2 YYNGEE. V lost 4 bases and J 1 base, leaving 17 bases between the germline ends. CDR3 length: 16 residues. This CDR3 is CASSPGEDRENTEAFF. The CDR3 bases are TGTGCCAGCAGCCCGGGGGAGGACAGAGAGAACACTGAAGCTTTCTTT. Supplemented by reference TRBV9 and TRBJ1-1, the full variable domain reads DSGVTQTPKHLITATGQRVTLRCSPRSGDLSVYWYQQSLDQGLQFLIQYYNGEERAKGNILERFSAQQFPDLHSELNLSSLELGDSALYFCASSPGEDRENTEAFFGQGTRLTVV.

This chain connects TRBV5-1 to TRBJ1-4; no firm D call. Trimming stripped 4 bases from V and 3 bases from J, with 16 bases between. This CDR3 is 16 amino acids long. Germline assignment: CDR1 SGHRS and CDR2 YFSETQ. CDR3 in amino acids: CASSVASVGPNEKLFF. The CDR3 coding sequence is TGCGCCAGCAGCGTAGCTTCGGTGGGTCCTAATGAAAAACTGTTTTTT.

This clone was observed once. The chain carries TRBV7-9 and TRBJ2-7, with 7 bases matching TRBD1. Per the germline V gene, CDR1 is SEHNR and CDR2 is FQNEAQ (reference sequence). J was trimmed by 0 bases and V by 5 bases; bases with no gene match: 13. The CDR3 is made up of 17 amino acids. CDR3 DNA: TGTGCCAGCAGCCCCCGACCTAAGACAGGGAGCTCCTACGAGCAGTACTTC. Encoded protein: CASSPRPKTGSSYEQYF.

The chain employs TRBV6-1 and TRBJ1-4; D not resolved. Between the trimmed V and J ends, which lost 4 bases and 8 bases, there was a span of 14 bases. The CDR3 has 14 amino acids. CDR1 and CDR2 from the germline V gene are MNHNS and SASEGT. The chain's CDR3 is CASSGRRVGEKLFF. Here the CDR3 DNA reads TGTGCCAGCAGTGGCAGGAGGGTAGGGGAAAAACTGTTTTTT.

The chain employs TRBV25-1 and TRBJ2-7; the D gene is possibly TRBD1 (5 bases). The CDR3 has 14 residues. Per germline, CDR1 MGHDK and CDR2 SYGVNS. V lost 3 bases, J lost 4 bases, and 13 bases lay in between. CDR3 amino acids: CASSEPGPYYEQYF. CDR3 in DNA: TGTGCCAGCAGTGAGCCAGGGCCCTATTACGAGCAGTACTTC.

V is TRBV21-1 and J is TRBJ2-3; the table calls TRBD1, which could not be checked here. TRBV21-1 is an annotated pseudogene. CDR3 size: 14 residues. The DNA for the CDR3 is TGTGCCAGCATACCAGGGGCGCTCACAGATACGCAGTATTTT. Its translation is CASIPGALTDTQYF.

DNA for the CDR3: TGCGCCAGCAGCCCGATCCCAGGAGAGCGCCCTGAAGCTTTCTTT. This codes for CASSPIPGERPEAFF. The chain couples TRBV4-1 to TRBJ1-1; no clear D. V lost 4 bases and J lost 6, with 18 bases in between. Germline V CDR1 and CDR2: MGHRA, YSYEKL. CDR3 length: 15 amino acids.

This clone was observed a single time. The rearrangement links TRBV4-1 to TRBJ2-6; 7 positions agree with TRBD1. This CDR3 is 18 amino acids long. J gave up 0 bases and V 4 bases, and 9 bases lay outside the gene matches. Per germline, CDR1 MGHRA and CDR2 YSYEKL. The CDR3 DNA sequence: TGCGCCAGCAGCCGAGGGACAGCCTATGACTCTGGGGCCAACGTCCTGACTTTC. Its translation: CASSRGTAYDSGANVLTF.